The source of this TCR beta chain is a study of blood T cell repertoires in COVID-19. Sequencing used immunoSEQ multiplex PCR; TCRdb keeps in-frame clones, though not all of them. Of a few hundred thousand clones listed, around 87% are singletons. CDR3 length: 15 amino acids. The V and J ends lost 2 bases and 7 bases respectively, with 14 bases between them. Germline V gene data show CDR1 as PRHDT and CDR2 as FYEKMQ (reference sequence). Specimen: PBMCs or T cells enriched from blood (not recorded which). This rearrangement joins TRBV13 to TRBJ1-4, with D tentatively TRBD1 (5 bases). The TCR sequence derives from a woman aged 18-35 years with acute COVID-19. This CDR3 reads CASSLFGGGGEKLFF. The CDR3 region has the DNA TGTGCCAGCAGCTTATTCGGCGGCGGGGGTGAAAAACTGTTTTTT. Looking up the rest from reference TRBV13 and TRBJ1-4 gives the full variable domain: AAGVIQSPRHLIKEKRETATLKCYPIPRHDTVYWYQQGPGQDPQFLISFYEKMQSDKGSIPDRFSAQQFSDYHSELNMSSLELGDSALYFCASSLFGGGGEKLFFGSGTQLSVL.